Listed below are T cell receptor beta chains from one sample, sequenced in a study of T cell responses to AZD1222 COVID-19 vaccine. Sequencing was performed with immunoSEQ multiplex PCR; in TCRdb, only in-frame clones are kept and a portion is missing. The sample carries around 100,000 clones, nearly 90% recorded once. Sequencing was performed on peripheral blood, taken on day 0 of AZD1222 vaccination. The source is an adult in good health. The CDR3 runs from the conserved cysteine through the conserved F or W. The D gene is left open where the match is weak. Rows may omit the clone size; those that give it use once, few, many or a size class.

v_gene	abundance	j_gene	d_gene	CDR3aa	CDR3nt
TRBV2	once	TRBJ1-1	NA	CASSQSAGRRIEAFF	TGTGCCAGCAGTCAGTCGGCAGGGAGGAGGATTGAAGCTTTCTTT
TRBV14	NA	TRBJ2-3	NA	CASSQAGTFLTQYF	TGTGCCAGCAGCCAGGCCGGGACTTTCCTTACGCAGTATTTT
TRBV5-1	NA	TRBJ1-5	NA	CASSLVGDGNQPQHF	TGCGCCAGCAGCTTGGTAGGGGATGGCAATCAGCCCCAGCATTTT
TRBV7-9	NA	TRBJ2-3	NA	CASSFRVDTQYF	TGTGCCAGCAGCTTCAGGGTAGATACGCAGTATTTT
TRBV19	NA	TRBJ2-3	NA	CASSIGQFRTDTQYF	TGTGCCAGTAGTATAGGGCAATTTCGCACAGATACGCAGTATTTT
TRBV2	NA	TRBJ1-6	TRBD1	CASSTTDRDNSPLHF	TGTGCCAGCAGTACAACGGACAGGGATAATTCACCCCTCCACTTT
TRBV18	NA	TRBJ2-4	NA	CASSPGQTVSNIQYF	TGTGCCAGCTCACCGGGACAAACGGTGAGCAACATTCAGTACTTC
TRBV4-1	few	TRBJ2-7	NA	CASSQEILGAGTSYEQYF	TGCGCCAGCAGCCAAGAGATCCTGGGGGCCGGGACCTCCTACGAGCAGTACTTC
TRBV5-1	NA	TRBJ1-4	NA	CASSLSPGDEKLFF	TGCGCCAGCAGCTTGTCTCCCGGGGACGAAAAACTGTTTTTT
TRBV24-1	once	TRBJ2-5	TRBD2	CATSDGTRGQETQYF	TGTGCCACCAGTGATGGGACTAGGGGGCAAGAGACCCAGTACTTC
TRBV6-6	NA	TRBJ1-5	NA	CASSYNSNQPQHF	TGTGCCAGCAGTTATAATAGCAATCAGCCCCAGCATTTT
TRBV18	NA	TRBJ1-2	NA	CASSSETRGYTF	TGTGCCAGCTCATCTGAGACTCGAGGCTACACCTTC
TRBV4-3	NA	TRBJ1-1	NA	CASSQDYWRITEAFF	TGCGCCAGCAGCCAAGATTATTGGCGTATTACTGAAGCTTTCTTT
TRBV4-3	NA	TRBJ1-4	NA	CASSQWEQGGEKLFF	TGCGCCAGCAGCCAATGGGAGCAGGGTGGTGAAAAACTGTTTTTT
TRBV19	NA	TRBJ2-2	NA	CASSPGTTNTGELFF	TGTGCCAGTAGTCCCGGGACGACGAACACCGGGGAGCTGTTTTTT
TRBV11-1	once	TRBJ1-4	NA	CASSLSGGPTNEKLFF	TGTGCCAGCAGCTTAAGCGGCGGTCCAACTAATGAAAAACTGTTTTTT
TRBV19	NA	TRBJ1-6	NA	CASSIPPNSPLHF	TGTGCCAGTAGTATCCCGCCGAATTCACCCCTCCACTTT
TRBV4-2	NA	TRBJ2-7	TRBD2	CASSQARGGEQYF	TGTGCCAGCAGCCAAGCCCGGGGGGGGGAGCAGTACTTC
TRBV5-1	NA	TRBJ2-2	NA	CASSLGLNTGELFF	TGCGCCAGCAGCTTGGGGTTGAACACCGGGGAGCTGTTTTTT
TRBV30	NA	TRBJ1-2	NA	CAWSANIGNYGYTF	TGTGCCTGGAGCGCCAACATCGGCAACTATGGCTACACCTTC
TRBV7-2	NA	TRBJ1-2	NA	CASSTGRNMAGTF	TGTGCCAGCAGCACCGGACGGAACATGGCTGGCACCTTC
TRBV11-2	once	TRBJ1-2	TRBD1	CASSNGQGMGFNYGYTF	TGTGCCAGCAGCAATGGACAGGGGATGGGTTTTAACTATGGCTACACCTTC
TRBV20-1	once	TRBJ2-5	NA	CSARDRETQYF	TGCAGTGCTAGAGATCGGGAGACCCAGTACTTC
TRBV5-1	NA	TRBJ1-1	NA	CASSLYGMNTEAFF	TGCGCCAGCAGCTTGTACGGGATGAACACTGAAGCTTTCTTT
TRBV4-2	NA	TRBJ2-7	NA	CASSQDGGETYEQYF	TGTGCCAGCAGCCAAGATGGTGGGGAAACGTACGAGCAGTACTTC
TRBV14	NA	TRBJ1-2	NA	CASSQDRPYGYTF	TGTGCCAGCAGCCAAGACAGGCCCTATGGCTACACCTTC
TRBV2	NA	TRBJ2-4	NA	CASSELMRGTKAKNIQYF	TGTGCCAGCAGTGAACTTATGCGAGGCACCAAGGCCAAAAACATTCAGTACTTC
TRBV6-5	NA	TRBJ1-6	NA	CASSYSQGVIGSPLHF	TGTGCCAGCAGTTACTCGCAGGGCGTAATTGGCTCACCCCTCCACTTT
TRBV5-8	NA	TRBJ2-3	TRBD2	CASSLALGSGRTDTQYF	TGTGCCAGCAGCTTGGCCTTGGGTAGCGGGCGCACAGATACGCAGTATTTT
TRBV20-1	NA	TRBJ1-5	NA	CSAMYGQPQHF	TGCAGTGCTATGTACGGTCAGCCCCAGCATTTT
TRBV7-9	NA	TRBJ2-3	NA	CASSLAVGFTSTDTQYF	TGTGCCAGCAGCTTAGCGGTCGGTTTTACTAGCACAGATACGCAGTATTTT